The source of this TCR beta chain is a study of T cell responses to AZD1222 COVID-19 vaccine. Pooling was applied to second doses at about 4 or about 12 weeks. V was shortened by 5 bases and J by 5 bases, with 6 bases between the two germline ends. This CDR3 is built from 11 residues. CDR1 is LGHDT and CDR2 is YNNKEL in the germline V gene (reference sequence). Sequencing was performed with immunoSEQ multiplex PCR; in TCRdb, only in-frame clones are kept and a portion is missing. The sample includes about 75,000 clones, roughly 91% of them seen just once. The chain joins TRBV3-1 (or the pseudogene TRBV3-2) to TRBJ1-1; the D is unclear. Material: peripheral blood, obtained 28 days after the second AZD1222 dose. This receptor was obtained from an adult who received the AZD1222 COVID-19 vaccine. CDR3 residues: CASSMGTEAFF. In nucleotides, the CDR3 is TGTGCCAGCAGCATGGGAACTGAAGCTTTCTTT.